One and the same sample provided the 26 T cell receptor beta chains below, sequenced in a study of OX40 agonist ivuxolimab in advanced cancers. The table came from immunoSEQ multiplex PCR; TCRdb's copy has only in-frame clones and leaves some out. This sample has around 50,000 clones, with roughly four fifths found just once. Sequencing used CD4+ or CD8+ T cells sorted from blood, obtained in a trial of the OX40 agonist ivuxolimab. The receptors originated from an adult with an advanced solid tumor such as melanoma, head and neck, liver or kidney cancer.

The chain employs TRBV6-5 and TRBJ2-5; D perhaps matches TRBD1 (6 bases). Germline values: CDR1 MNHEY, CDR2 SVGAGI. Trimming took off 7 bases at V and 2 bases at J, with 11 bases between the two ends. This CDR3 comprises 13 residues. In DNA, the CDR3 is TGTGCCAGCAAAACAGGGTTTCAAGAGACCCAGTACTTC. The encoded protein is CASKTGFQETQYF.

The rearrangement links TRBV7-9 to TRBJ2-7; 9 nucleotides agree with TRBD1. With V trimmed by 5 bases and J by 3 bases, 8 bases remained unmatched. Per the germline V gene, CDR1 is SEHNR and CDR2 is FQNEAQ (reference sequence). The CDR3 covers 15 residues. The DNA of the CDR3 is TGTGCCAGCAGCCGGACAGGGGCCGCGGGCTACGAGCAGTACTTC. Translating gives CASSRTGAAGYEQYF.

The chain uses TRBV5-1 and TRBJ1-1; D unresolved. The germline V gene encodes CDR1 SGHRS and CDR2 YFSETQ. The CDR3 contains 14 residues. Trimming removed 0 bases from V and 4 bases from J, with 10 bases in between. The CDR3 sequence is CASSLDSRTTEAFF. For the CDR3, the DNA is TGCGCCAGCAGCTTGGATTCCCGGACCACTGAAGCTTTCTTT.

This chain joins TRBV6-6 and TRBJ1-4, with TRBD1 matching over 9 bases. CDR3 length equals 15 residues. Germline values: CDR1 MNHNY, CDR2 SVGAGI (reference sequence). The trim removed 2 bases at V and 7 bases at J, leaving 5 bases unmatched. The CDR3 DNA reads as TGTGCCAGCAGTTACAAAACAGGGGGCAGTGAAAAACTGTTTTTT. Amino acids: CASSYKTGGSEKLFF.

V gene TRBV6-5 combines with J gene TRBJ1-2; D is possibly TRBD1 (5 bases). Trimming left V 6 bases short and J 0 bases short, with 8 bases between. CDR3 length: 13 amino acids. Germline V lookup: CDR1 MNHEY, CDR2 SVGAGI. The CDR3 region has the DNA TGTGCCAGCAGCCCAGGGTCTAACTATGGCTACACCTTC. It encodes CASSPGSNYGYTF.

The rearrangement links TRBV6-1 to TRBJ2-7; 13 nucleotides agree with TRBD2. Unmatched junction bases numbered 4, after V lost 1 base and J lost 7 bases. The CDR3 totals 15 residues. Germline V gives CDR1 MNHNS, CDR2 SASEGT. In DNA form, the CDR3 reads TGTGCCAGCAGTGAAGGACTAGCGGGGGGAGGGGAGCAGTACTTC. Its translation: CASSEGLAGGGEQYF.

This chain uses TRBV7-9 with TRBJ2-7; maybe TRBD1 (6 bases). The germline V and J ends were trimmed by 0 bases and 7 bases, with 25 bases remaining between them. The V gene's germline CDR1 is SEHNR and CDR2 FQNEAQ (reference sequence). The CDR3 covers 18 residues. The CDR3 nucleotides read TGTGCCAGCAGCTTAGCGCGGACAGCTTGGTTTACGGAGGAGGAGCAGTACTTC. Amino acids: CASSLARTAWFTEEEQYF.

This chain uses TRBV6-5 with TRBJ1-4; 7 positions agree with TRBD1. Per the germline V gene, CDR1 is MNHEY and CDR2 is SVGAGI. Germline trimming cut 5 bases from V and 1 base from J; bases unmatched to any gene: 4. The length of the CDR3 is 15 residues. The CDR3 nucleotides read TGTGCCAGCAGTCACCACAGGGGAACTAATGAAAAACTGTTTTTT. It translates to CASSHHRGTNEKLFF.

CDR3 DNA sequence: TGCGCCAGCAGCGAACAGGGGGCGCTGGGCAATGAGCAGTTCTTC. Translating gives CASSEQGALGNEQFF. This rearrangement joins TRBV5-1 to TRBJ2-1, with TRBD1 matching 9 bases. The CDR3 loop spans 15 amino acids. Germline CDR1 SGHRS, CDR2 YFSETQ. V lost 4 bases to trimming and J lost 6 bases; unmatched junction nucleotides: 8. Looking up the rest from reference TRBV5-1 and TRBJ2-1 gives the full variable domain: KAGVTQTPRYLIKTRGQQVTLSCSPISGHRSVSWYQQTPGQGLQFLFEYFSETQRNKGNFPGRFSGRQFSNSRSEMNVSTLELGDSALYLCASSEQGALGNEQFFGPGTRLTVL.

Only a few counts were recorded for this clone. The V gene is TRBV5-4, the J gene TRBJ2-5; TRBD1 is a possible D gene (6 bases). The germline CDR1 and CDR2 sequences are SGHNT and YYREEE (reference sequence). This CDR3 has 15 residues. V lost 1 base and J 4 bases, leaving 14 bases between the germline ends. Here the CDR3 reads CASSLSGGKGETQYF. The CDR3 bases are TGTGCCAGCAGCTTGAGTGGGGGCAAGGGAGAGACCCAGTACTTC.

V and J are TRBV6-5 and TRBJ2-5; D not resolved. This CDR3 is 15 amino acids long. V gave up 2 bases and J gave up 5 bases, with 15 bases separating them. Germline CDR1 MNHEY, CDR2 SVGAGI. CDR3 loop: CASSYGSGVRETQYF. CDR3 DNA: TGTGCCAGCAGTTACGGGTCTGGGGTTCGGGAGACCCAGTACTTC.

The V gene is TRBV6-5, the J gene TRBJ1-2; possibly TRBD1 for D (5 bases). Germline CDR1 and CDR2: MNHEY and SVGAGI. The CDR3 consists of 15 residues. Trimming cost V 8 bases and J 4 bases, with 20 bases left between them. CDR3 residues: CASSYIGGEGYGYTF. In DNA form, the CDR3 reads TGTGCCAGCTCCTATATCGGAGGGGAAGGCTATGGCTACACCTTC.

The chain carries TRBV7-2 and TRBJ2-6; 7 bases map to TRBD1. CDR3 size: 16 residues. J lost 0 bases, V lost 4 bases, and 3 bases had no gene match. From germline, CDR1 is SGHTA and CDR2 FQGNSA. CDR3 coding DNA: TGTGCCAGCAGCTCGGGACAGCACTCTGGGGCCAACGTCCTGACTTTC. Translated, it gives CASSSGQHSGANVLTF.

The chain has TRBV6-1 and TRBJ2-1, with D tentatively TRBD2 (5 bases). Trimming left V 1 base short and J 9 bases short, with 16 bases between. The germline CDR1 and CDR2 sequences are MNHNS and SASEGT. The CDR3 is 15 amino acids. This CDR3 reads CASSEGVRLAGEQFF. The CDR3 DNA is TGTGCCAGCAGTGAAGGGGTACGGCTAGCAGGTGAGCAGTTCTTC.

The table lists this clone with a count of one. V gene TRBV5-1 combines with J gene TRBJ2-1; the D gene is possibly TRBD2 (5 bases). Trimming took 2 bases from V and 0 from J, leaving 9 bases between them. Germline-derived CDR1 and CDR2 are SGHRS and YFSETQ. The CDR3 runs to 15 residues. CDR3 DNA: TGCGCCAGCAGCTTAGGAGGTGACTCCTACAATGAGCAGTTCTTC. Its protein is CASSLGGDSYNEQFF.

The genes are TRBV5-6 and TRBJ1-6; D not resolved. CDR3 length equals 16 residues. Germline V lookup: CDR1 SGHDT, CDR2 YYEEEE. Trimming removed 0 bases from V and 0 bases from J, with 7 bases in between. In DNA, the CDR3 is TGTGCCAGCAGCTTGGTAGGGAGCTCCTATAATTCACCCCTCCACTTT. This gives the protein CASSLVGSSYNSPLHF.

This clone was seen only a few times. The gene calls are TRBV27 and TRBJ2-1; 9 bases match TRBD2. Per the germline V gene, CDR1 is MNHEY and CDR2 is SMNVEV (reference sequence). The CDR3 is 16 amino acids. V was pared by 4 bases and J by 1 base, with 5 bases of the junction left unmatched. The CDR3 DNA is TGTGCCAGCAGTTCCATCAGCGGGGGGTCCTACAATGAGCAGTTCTTC. Translated, it gives CASSSISGGSYNEQFF.

J is TRBJ2-1 and V is TRBV6-5, with a tentative D call TRBD1 (6 bases). This CDR3 is built from 14 residues. Germline V lookup: CDR1 MNHEY, CDR2 SVGAGI. Deletions cut 6 bases from V and 4 bases from J, with 13 bases between. Here the CDR3 DNA reads TGTGCCAGCAGCCCCGTAGGGGGTTACAATGAGCAGTTCTTC. Translation: CASSPVGGYNEQFF.

The chain recombines TRBV29-1 with TRBJ1-2; TRBD1 matches at 9 bases. Unmatched junction bases numbered 7, after V lost 7 bases and J lost 4 bases. Germline assignment: CDR1 SQVTM and CDR2 ANQGSEA. The CDR3 loop spans 13 amino acids. The CDR3 is CSAWGQGVYGYTF. As DNA, the CDR3 is TGCAGCGCCTGGGGACAGGGAGTCTATGGCTACACCTTC.

This clone was counted many times. The chain uses TRBV4-2 and TRBJ1-1, with 10 nucleotides matching TRBD1. CDR1 is LGHNA and CDR2 is YNFKEQ in the germline V gene. The CDR3 has 14 amino acids. V dropped 4 bases and J dropped 5; count of bases not matched to a gene: 4. The CDR3 DNA follows: TGTGCCAGCAGCCCCGACAGGGGGCGTACTGAAGCTTTCTTT. It yields the protein CASSPDRGRTEAFF.

The rearrangement uses TRBV18 and TRBJ2-1; 7 bases line up with TRBD2. Germline V gene lookup returns CDR1 KGHSH and CDR2 LQKENI. This CDR3 is 14 amino acids long. V lost 3 bases and J lost 8; bases outside the gene matches: 7. The CDR3 spells CASSPYPGGDEQFF. The CDR3 bases are TGTGCCAGCTCACCCTACCCTGGGGGGGATGAGCAGTTCTTC.

This chain connects TRBV19 to TRBJ1-5; no firm D call. This CDR3 region has 13 residues. Trimming removed 11 bases at V and 1 base at J, with 12 bases between. Per the germline V gene, CDR1 is LNHDA and CDR2 is SQIVND (reference sequence). Here the CDR3 DNA reads TGTGCCGGCGGGGAGATCAGCAATCAGCCCCAGCATTTT. It codes for CAGGEISNQPQHF. Drawing the rest from reference TRBV19 and TRBJ1-5, the complete variable domain is DGGITQSPKYLFRKEGQNVTLSCEQNLNHDAMYWYRQDPGQGLRLIYYSQIVNDFQKGDIAEGYSVSREKKESFPLTVTSAQKNPTAFYLCAGGEISNQPQHFGDGTRLSIL.

The chain combines TRBV5-6 with TRBJ2-1; 14 positions agree with TRBD2. This CDR3 comprises 17 residues. Germline-derived CDR1 and CDR2 are SGHDT and YYEEEE. The trim removed 4 bases at V and 4 bases at J, leaving 7 bases unmatched. The CDR3 is CASSRGLAGGPYNEQFF. As DNA, the CDR3 is TGTGCCAGCAGCCGTGGACTAGCGGGGGGTCCATACAATGAGCAGTTCTTC.

This rearrangement joins TRBV5-4 to TRBJ2-5, with TRBD2 identical over 9 bases. With 4 bases clipped from V and 4 bases from J, the junction kept 8 bases outside the gene matches. CDR3 length: 15 amino acids. Germline V CDR1 and CDR2: SGHNT, YYREEE (reference sequence). The CDR3 sequence is CASSVGGGAPETQYF. CDR3 nucleotides: TGTGCCAGCAGCGTCGGCGGGGGGGCCCCAGAGACCCAGTACTTC.

This clone turned up a few times. This chain connects TRBV6-4 to TRBJ1-1, with a weak D call TRBD1 (6 bases). Per germline, CDR1 MRHNA and CDR2 SNTAGT. Trimming stripped 4 bases from V and 7 bases from J, with 16 bases between. The CDR3 consists of 14 residues. The CDR3 DNA reads as TGTGCCAGCAGTGCTCAGCCGGGGGCAGATGAAGCTTTCTTT. Protein: CASSAQPGADEAFF.

The chain links TRBV19 to TRBJ1-6, with TRBD1 as a possible D gene (6 bases). This CDR3 is built from 20 residues. From germline, CDR1 is LNHDA and CDR2 SQIVND (reference sequence). Trimming stripped 3 bases from V and 1 base from J, with 22 bases between. DNA for the CDR3: TGTGCCAGTAGTATCTCCGGGACAAGTTCCACTGCATCCTATAATTCACCCCTCCACTTT. Translating gives CASSISGTSSTASYNSPLHF.